Below, 5 T cell receptor beta chains from the same sample are listed, as sequenced in a study of molecular identifiers for immune sequencing clone quantification. A single record per CDR3 protein comes from TCRdb applying MiXCR to the PCR reads. Here the sample spans about 510,000 distinct CDR3 sequences, 20% to 25% being singletons. Sequencing was carried out using naive CD8+ T cells from blood, with Jurkat cell RNA spiked in. Indicated subset: FACS-sorted CD8+CD4-CCR7+CD45RA+ naive T cells. The receptor source for this set is a human donor in good health. Some libraries in this study had Jurkat cell RNA spiked in.

Worth noting for this clonotype: A much larger clone differs from this one at a single base, so this may be a read error. This sequence joins TRBV7-2 and TRBJ2-1, with 12 nucleotides matching TRBD2. CDR3 length: 16 amino acids. The trim removed 2 bases at V and 4 bases at J, leaving 3 bases unmatched. Germline V gene data show CDR1 as SGHTA and CDR2 as FQGNSA. CDR3 loop: CASSLTGLAGYNEQFF. Here the CDR3 DNA reads TGTGCCAGCAGCTTAACCGGACTAGCGGGGTACAATGAGCAGTTCTTC.

This clonotype was observed at least ten times. The chain is built from TRBV28 and TRBJ1-1; D remains ambiguous. Germline V gives CDR1 MDHEN, CDR2 SYDVKM. Trimming shortened V by 3 bases and J by 3 bases, and 14 bases separated the two germline ends. The CDR3 has 15 residues. CDR3 in DNA: TGTGCCAGCAGTTTCGCTCTGGTAAGGGACACTGAAGCTTTCTTT. Encoded protein: CASSFALVRDTEAFF.

Ten or more counts support this clonotype. The chain joins TRBV19 to TRBJ2-7, with 9 bases lining up with TRBD1. The CDR3 has 13 amino acids. Trimming at V came to 5 bases and at J to 5 bases, leaving 4 bases not matched to a gene. Germline V gene data show CDR1 as LNHDA and CDR2 as SQIVND (reference sequence). The CDR3 sequence: CASSLTGGNEQYF. The CDR3 region has the DNA TGTGCCAGTAGTCTTACAGGGGGCAACGAGCAGTACTTC.

This clonotype was seen once. One base away lies a much larger clone, so this may be a sequencing read error. In DNA, the CDR3 is TGTGCCAGCAGCTCGACGGACAGAGACCAAGAGACCCAGTACTTC. It encodes CASSSTDRDQETQYF. The J gene is TRBJ2-5, the V gene TRBV11-1; D is possibly TRBD1 (6 bases). Trimming cost V 4 bases and J 0 bases, with 12 bases left between them. This CDR3 region has 15 residues. Germline V gene data show CDR1 as SGHAT and CDR2 as FQDESV (reference sequence). Filled out from reference TRBV11-1 and TRBJ2-5, the complete variable domain reads EAEVAQSPRYKITEKSQAVAFWCDPISGHATLYWYRQILGQGPELLVQFQDESVVDDSQLPKDRFSAERLKGVDSTLKIQPAELGDSAMYLCASSSTDRDQETQYFGPGTRLLVL.

This chain uses TRBV7-3 with TRBJ1-1; D ambiguous. The germline V and J ends were trimmed by 5 bases and 4 bases, with 14 bases remaining between them. Germline values: CDR1 SGHTA, CDR2 FQGTGA. The CDR3 loop spans 14 amino acids. The CDR3 nucleotides read TGTGCCAGCAGCGACCCTCGGCGGGGCACTGAAGCTTTCTTT. Protein: CASSDPRRGTEAFF.